This T cell receptor (beta chain) was recovered during a study of T cell responses to AZD1222 COVID-19 vaccine. Regarding this clone: Its antigen remains unknown.

Assay used: immunoSEQ multiplex PCR; TCRdb lists only in-frame clones, some missing. The sample has roughly 200,000 clones; over 80% are singletons. Germline-derived CDR1 and CDR2 are KGHSH and LQKENI. This CDR3 is built from 15 residues. V was clipped by 6 bases and J by 7 bases; unmatched bases: 8. Study-level findings and limits: It was only after the peak T cell response that any repertoires were sampled.

The sequencing used peripheral blood, collected 28 days after the second dose of the MenACWY control vaccine. The TCR sequence derives from an adult who received the MenACWY meningococcal vaccine as a control. The rearrangement links TRBV18 to TRBJ1-6; 8 bases fit TRBD1. The CDR3 is CASSPPGTGNSPLHF. The CDR3 coding sequence is TGTGCCAGCTCCCCCCCCGGGACAGGAAATTCACCCCTCCACTTT. Full variable domain (remainder filled in from reference TRBV18 and TRBJ1-6): NAGVMQNPRHLVRRRGQEARLRCSPMKGHSHVYWYRQLPEEGLKFMVYLQKENIIDESGMPKERFSAEFPKEGPSILRIQQVVRGDSAAYFCASSPPGTGNSPLHFGNGTRLTVT.